Following are 10 T cell receptor beta chains from one sample sequenced in a study of cytomegalovirus exposure and HLA in healthy donors. The PCR employed 60 Vbeta primers together with 13 Jbeta primers. Produced via immunoSEQ multiplex PCR; TCRdb's table is partial and in-frame only. Counted here are roughly 120,000 clones, around 75% occurring once; the ten biggest clones make up nearly 0.9%. Sequencing used PBMCs. The receptor set was obtained from a woman aged 25 to 39 in good health and CMV-seronegative.

This chain uses TRBV5-6 with TRBJ1-1; the match to TRBD1 covers 8 bases. The trim removed 4 bases at V and 8 bases at J, leaving 10 bases unmatched. The germline gives CDR1 SGHDT, CDR2 YYEEEE. The CDR3 covers 14 residues. For the CDR3, the DNA is TGTGCCAGCAGCATAACCGGGACAGGCTCCGAAGCTTTCTTT. Translation: CASSITGTGSEAFF.

This chain links TRBV7-8 with TRBJ2-5, with 7 nucleotides matching TRBD1. With the DNA end fitting TRBJ2-7 better, the J assignment may be wrong. The CDR3 contains 14 residues. Germline V gene lookup returns CDR1 SGHVS and CDR2 FQNEAQ. The CDR3 loop reads CASSSPGQLHEQYF. CDR3 coding DNA: TGTGCCAGCAGCTCCCCGGGACAGTTACACGAGCAGTACTTC.

This clone turned up a few times. CDR3 sequence (DNA): TGTGCCAGCAGCCCCTGGGGAGTAACTAATGAAAAACTGTTTTTT. Translation: CASSPWGVTNEKLFF. The rearrangement joins TRBV28 to TRBJ1-4; D is unresolved. The germline V and J ends were trimmed by 6 bases and 1 base, with 12 bases remaining between them. The CDR3 has 15 residues. Germline V gene sequence: CDR1 MDHEN, CDR2 SYDVKM.

This clone has just a few counts. The V call is TRBV15, the J call TRBJ1-1, with D tentatively TRBD1 (5 bases). Looked up from germline, CDR1 is LNHNV and CDR2 is YYDKDF (reference sequence). The V gene lost 1 base and the J gene lost 3 bases, with 12 bases spanning the gap. CDR3 length: 15 residues. CDR3 protein: CATSRVRIGDTEAFF. Written as DNA, the CDR3 is TGTGCCACCAGCAGAGTGCGGATAGGGGACACTGAAGCTTTCTTT. Looking up the rest from reference TRBV15 and TRBJ1-1 gives the full variable domain: DAMVIQNPRYQVTQFGKPVTLSCSQTLNHNVMYWYQQKSSQAPKLLFHYYDKDFNNEADTPDNFQSRRPNTSFCFLDIRSPGLGDTAMYLCATSRVRIGDTEAFFGQGTRLTVV.

The rearrangement links TRBV5-4 to TRBJ1-2, with 9 bases identical to TRBD1. Germline loops: CDR1 SGHNT, CDR2 YYREEE (reference sequence). CDR3 size: 15 residues. The junction had 8 bases not matched to a gene; V was cut back by 3 bases and J by 5 bases. The CDR3 DNA reads TGTGCCAGCAGCTCGAAAACCGGGACAGGGTATGGCTACACCTTC. Amino acids: CASSSKTGTGYGYTF. Full variable domain (remainder filled in from reference TRBV5-4 and TRBJ1-2): ETGVTQSPTHLIKTRGQQVTLRCSSQSGHNTVSWYQQALGQGPQFIFQYYREEENGRGNFPPRFSGLQFPNYSSELNVNALELDDSALYLCASSSKTGTGYGYTFGSGTRLTVV.

This clone was seen a few times. This rearrangement joins TRBV7-2 to TRBJ2-3, with 7 nucleotides matching TRBD2. Looked up from germline, CDR1 is SGHTA and CDR2 is FQGNSA. V was clipped by 6 bases and J by 0 bases; unmatched bases: 3. The CDR3 has 14 residues. The CDR3 reads CASRERGSTDTQYF. CDR3 in DNA: TGTGCCAGCAGGGAGCGGGGTAGCACAGATACGCAGTATTTT.

This clone was seen just once. The rearrangement joins TRBV27 to TRBJ2-2, with 8 positions matching TRBD1. The length of the CDR3 is 16 residues. The germline gives CDR1 MNHEY, CDR2 SMNVEV (reference sequence). After removal of 3 bases from V and 5 bases from J, the junction contained 8 bases not matched to a gene. CDR3 region: CASSLTDRVDTGELFF. Written as DNA, the CDR3 is TGTGCCAGCAGTTTGACGGACAGGGTCGATACCGGGGAGCTGTTTTTT.

This chain links TRBV9 with TRBJ1-6; 9 nucleotides align to TRBD1. The CDR3 runs to 16 residues. Germline CDR1 is SGDLS and CDR2 is YYNGEE. Trimming took 3 bases from V and 7 from J; bases not matched to a gene: 8. For the CDR3, the DNA is TGTGCCAGCAGCGGAGGACCGGGACAGGGAAATTCACCCCTCCACTTT. This gives the protein CASSGGPGQGNSPLHF.

The table lists this clone with a few counts. This chain connects TRBV7-8 to TRBJ2-2; D ambiguous. CDR1 and CDR2 from the germline V gene are SGHVS and FQNEAQ. The length of the CDR3 is 14 residues. Between the trimmed V and J ends, which lost 2 bases and 6 bases, there was a span of 10 bases. The CDR3 is CASSLSNTAGELFF. The CDR3 DNA sequence: TGTGCCAGCAGCTTAAGTAACACAGCCGGGGAGCTGTTTTTT.

The chain recombines TRBV27 with TRBJ1-2; TRBD1 agrees at 9 bases. The trim removed 5 bases at V and 3 bases at J, leaving 16 bases unmatched. In germline, CDR1 is MNHEY, CDR2 SMNVEV (reference sequence). The CDR3 covers 18 residues. As DNA, the CDR3 is TGTGCCAGCAGTCCGGAACTCCCTCGACAGGGGGGGGACTATGGCTACACCTTC. The encoded protein is CASSPELPRQGGDYGYTF.